Listed here are 27 T cell receptor beta chains from one sample, sequenced in a study of T cell responses to AZD1222 COVID-19 vaccine. Clones were sequenced by immunoSEQ multiplex PCR, and TCRdb holds only the in-frame ones, with some missing. The sample yields roughly 130,000 clones, approximately 89% seen once. Specimen: peripheral blood, collected on day 0 of AZD1222 vaccination. Every receptor here comes from an adult in good health.

The chain has TRBV4-3 and TRBJ2-3; 11 bases align to TRBD1. Unmatched junction bases numbered 6, after V lost 4 bases and J lost 6 bases. Looked up from germline, CDR1 is LGHNA and CDR2 is YSLEER. The CDR3 length is 15 residues. In DNA, the CDR3 is TGCGCCAGCAGCCTGGACAGGGGGCGGGCGGATACGCAGTATTTT. Amino acid sequence: CASSLDRGRADTQYF.

The rearrangement links TRBV14 to TRBJ1-1, with 7 bases identical to TRBD1. The CDR3 is 13 amino acids. Germline values: CDR1 SGHDN, CDR2 FVKESK. Unmatched junction bases numbered 6, after V lost 4 bases and J lost 7 bases. CDR3: CASSRARGLEAFF. CDR3 nucleotides: TGTGCCAGCAGCCGTGCTAGGGGGCTTGAAGCTTTCTTT. Full variable domain (outside the CDR3, taken from reference TRBV14 and TRBJ1-1): EAGVTQFPSHSVIEKGQTVTLRCDPISGHDNLYWYRRVMGKEIKFLLHFVKESKQDESGMPNNRFLAERTGGTYSTLKVQPAELEDSGVYFCASSRARGLEAFFGQGTRLTVV.

The chain couples TRBV10-2 to TRBJ2-5; D call uncertain. Trimming shortened V by 8 bases and J by 0 bases, and 13 bases separated the two germline ends. The CDR3 loop spans 14 amino acids. Germline assignment: CDR1 WSHSY and CDR2 SAAADI. The CDR3 nucleotides read TGCGCCAGCGCGCTAGTTCGGGACCAAGAGACCCAGTACTTC. Its protein is CASALVRDQETQYF.

V gene TRBV27 combines with J gene TRBJ1-1; D gene unclear. With 8 bases removed from V and 2 bases from J, the gap between germline ends came to 12 bases. Germline V gene data show CDR1 as MNHEY and CDR2 as SMNVEV (reference sequence). The length of the CDR3 is 13 residues. The DNA for the CDR3 is TGTGCCAGCCCTGTGCGTGGAAACACTGAAGCTTTCTTT. Translation: CASPVRGNTEAFF.

This clone was detected only once. The CDR3 bases are TGTGCCAGCAGCCTCCCCGACGCAAGGGAGACCCAGTACTTC. It codes for CASSLPDARETQYF. The V gene is TRBV9, the J gene TRBJ2-5; D is undetermined. The CDR3 loop spans 14 amino acids. The germline gives CDR1 SGDLS, CDR2 YYNGEE. Trimming removed 4 bases at V and 5 bases at J, with 15 bases between.

The chain is built from TRBV24-1 and TRBJ2-1, with TRBD2 matching 12 bases. Germline CDR1 is KGHDR and CDR2 is SFDVKD. The CDR3 has 17 residues. J was trimmed by 9 bases and V by 4 bases; bases with no gene match: 12. CDR3 coding DNA: TGTGCCACCAGTGACAGTCGAAGACTAGCGGGAGAGGGTGAGCAGTTCTTC. It encodes CATSDSRRLAGEGEQFF.

In this sample, this clone turned up a few times. V is TRBV21-1 and J is TRBJ1-3. TRBV21-1 is shown as a pseudogene. The CDR3 consists of 15 residues. Here the CDR3 DNA reads TGTGCCAGCAGCAAAGCCTTGTCGGCTGGAAACACCATATATTTT. Protein: CASSKALSAGNTIYF.

The chain uses TRBV19 and TRBJ1-1; 9 bases match TRBD1. V lost 9 bases, J lost 3 bases, and 5 bases stayed unmatched. The CDR3 spans 13 residues. CDR1 is LNHDA, CDR2 SQIVND, per germline (reference sequence). The CDR3 DNA reads TGTGCCAGCGCCCGGGACAGGGACACTGAAGCTTTCTTT. Encoded protein: CASARDRDTEAFF. Full variable domain (rest looked up from reference TRBV19 and TRBJ1-1): DGGITQSPKYLFRKEGQNVTLSCEQNLNHDAMYWYRQDPGQGLRLIYYSQIVNDFQKGDIAEGYSVSREKKESFPLTVTSAQKNPTAFYLCASARDRDTEAFFGQGTRLTVV.

This clone was seen only a few times. The V call is TRBV12-3 or TRBV12-4, the J call TRBJ2-1; no clear D. V was trimmed by 4 bases and J by 13 bases, leaving 8 bases between them. There are 10 residues in the CDR3. The CDR3 DNA reads TGTGCCAGCAGTTCCTTATCTCAGTTCTTC. Residues: CASSSLSQFF.

In this sample, this clone turned up a few times. V is TRBV2 and J is TRBJ1-3, with D unresolved. With 5 bases removed from V and 2 bases from J, the gap between germline ends came to 13 bases. The CDR3 is made up of 15 amino acids. Looked up from germline, CDR1 is SNHLY and CDR2 is FYNNEI. The CDR3 DNA is TGTGCCAGCAGTTTCCCAGGATCAACTGGAAACACCATATATTTT. Its translation is CASSFPGSTGNTIYF.

The chain joins TRBV28 to TRBJ2-3; D is perhaps TRBD2 (6 bases). The germline gives CDR1 MDHEN, CDR2 SYDVKM. CDR3 length: 13 amino acids. The ends were cut back, 4 bases at V and 4 bases at J, with 9 bases in the middle. As DNA, the CDR3 is TGTGCCAGCAGTTCCCGACTAGCAGATACGCAGTATTTT. Translation gives CASSSRLADTQYF.

The genes are TRBV6-5 and TRBJ2-7; D remains ambiguous. This CDR3 is 11 amino acids long. Germline-derived CDR1 and CDR2 are MNHEY and SVGAGI. The V end was cut by 6 bases, the J end by 3 bases, with 6 bases between. The CDR3 is CASRRFYEQYF. Here the CDR3 DNA reads TGTGCCAGCAGGCGTTTCTACGAGCAGTACTTC.

The J gene is TRBJ2-1, the V gene TRBV27; TRBD2 matches 9 bases. There are 15 residues in the CDR3. V lost 6 bases to trimming and J lost 6 bases; unmatched junction nucleotides: 9. Germline CDR1 and CDR2: MNHEY and SMNVEV (reference sequence). DNA of the CDR3: TGTGCCAGCAGCCTTAGCGGGAGATCTCCCAATGAGCAGTTCTTC. Protein sequence: CASSLSGRSPNEQFF.

This clone appeared a single time. The chain carries TRBV5-4 and TRBJ1-3; perhaps TRBD1 as D (5 bases). The CDR3 has 15 amino acids. The V end lost 0 bases, the J end lost 4 bases, and 11 bases lay between the germline ends. Germline V gene sequence: CDR1 SGHNT, CDR2 YYREEE (reference sequence). For the CDR3, the DNA is TGTGCCAGCAGCTTGGCAGGGAGTGAAGGAAACACCATATATTTT. Protein sequence: CASSLAGSEGNTIYF.

The genes are TRBV2 and TRBJ2-3; 8 bases are a match to TRBD1. This CDR3 is built from 13 residues. CDR1 and CDR2 from the germline V gene are SNHLY and FYNNEI. The trim removed 7 bases at V and 6 bases at J, leaving 6 bases unmatched. The CDR3: CASKYRGFDTQYF. Written as DNA, the CDR3 is TGTGCCAGCAAGTACAGGGGGTTCGATACGCAGTATTTT.

The V call is TRBV27, the J call TRBJ1-2, with 9 bases aligning to TRBD1. Germline trimming cut 10 bases from V and 6 bases from J; bases unmatched to any gene: 12. This CDR3 is 14 amino acids long. Per the germline V gene, CDR1 is MNHEY and CDR2 is SMNVEV (reference sequence). The CDR3 DNA is TGTGCCACCCGGTTGGCGGGACAGGGAAATGGCTACACCTTC. It is translated as CATRLAGQGNGYTF.

This chain connects TRBV19 to TRBJ1-3; D is unclear. There are 12 residues in the CDR3. Germline values: CDR1 LNHDA, CDR2 SQIVND (reference sequence). V was pared by 7 bases and J by 5 bases, with 9 bases between. The chain's CDR3 is CASKGDRNTIYF. The CDR3 nucleotides are TGTGCCAGTAAGGGCGACAGAAACACCATATATTTT.

J is TRBJ2-1 and V is TRBV9, with a weak D call TRBD1 (5 bases). The CDR3 loop spans 15 amino acids. Germline assignment: CDR1 SGDLS and CDR2 YYNGEE. The germline V and J ends were trimmed by 4 bases and 6 bases, with 17 bases remaining between them. CDR3 nucleotide sequence: TGTGCCAGCAGCTTGGGGCCTTGGGTAGCCAATGAGCAGTTCTTC. Translating gives CASSLGPWVANEQFF.

The V and J genes are TRBV19 and TRBJ1-3; D possibly corresponds to TRBD1 (6 bases). V was pared by 4 bases and J by 0 bases, with 13 bases between. The germline V gene has CDR1 LNHDA and CDR2 SQIVND (reference sequence). This CDR3 contains 16 residues. The CDR3: CASSTWTAYSGNTIYF. The CDR3 nucleotides are TGTGCCAGTAGTACATGGACAGCTTACTCTGGAAACACCATATATTTT. Full variable domain (rest looked up from reference TRBV19 and TRBJ1-3): DGGITQSPKYLFRKEGQNVTLSCEQNLNHDAMYWYRQDPGQGLRLIYYSQIVNDFQKGDIAEGYSVSREKKESFPLTVTSAQKNPTAFYLCASSTWTAYSGNTIYFGEGSWLTVV.

The chain is built from TRBV2 and TRBJ2-1; maybe TRBD1 (5 bases). CDR3 length: 15 residues. Germline loops: CDR1 SNHLY, CDR2 FYNNEI. V was pared by 6 bases and J by 2 bases, with 14 bases between. In DNA form, the CDR3 reads TGTGCCAGCAGGGTTGAAGGGGCACCCTACAATGAGCAGTTCTTC. Protein product: CASRVEGAPYNEQFF.

The J gene is TRBJ1-1, the V gene TRBV11-3; D uncertain. The CDR3 sequence is 14 residues long. Between the trimmed V and J ends, which lost 2 bases and 1 base, there was a span of 8 bases. Per the germline V gene, CDR1 is SGHNT and CDR2 is YENEEA. CDR3 region: CASSLSLGNTEAFF. In nucleotides, the CDR3 is TGTGCCAGCAGCTTAAGTCTGGGGAACACTGAAGCTTTCTTT. The variable domain in full, with the rest retrieved from reference TRBV11-3 and TRBJ1-1, is EAGVVQSPRYKIIEKKQPVAFWCNPISGHNTLYWYLQNLGQGPELLIRYENEEAVDDSQLPKDRFSAERLKGVDSTLKIQPAELGDSAVYLCASSLSLGNTEAFFGQGTRLTVV.

This rearrangement joins TRBV30 to TRBJ2-3; D gene unclear. V lost 2 bases and J lost 1, with 16 bases in between. The CDR3 has 16 residues. Germline V gene sequence: CDR1 GTSNPN, CDR2 SVGIG (reference sequence). CDR3 loop: CAWSIAGSSGTDTQYF. For the CDR3, the DNA is TGTGCCTGGAGTATAGCAGGCTCTTCGGGCACAGATACGCAGTATTTT.

The rearrangement joins TRBV15 to TRBJ1-2; D gene unclear. Trimming stripped 0 bases from V and 8 bases from J, with 22 bases between. Per germline, CDR1 LNHNV and CDR2 YYDKDF (reference sequence). CDR3 length equals 17 residues. The CDR3 bases are TGTGCCACCAGCAGAGACTTTGTGGGGATATTTATGGAAGGCTACACCTTC. Residues: CATSRDFVGIFMEGYTF.

As DNA, the CDR3 is TGTGCCAGCAGACGACAGGGGGAGACCGGGGAGCTGTTTTTT. This encodes CASRRQGETGELFF. This chain joins TRBV6-5 and TRBJ2-2; 9 positions agree with TRBD1. The trim removed 6 bases at V and 5 bases at J, leaving 4 bases unmatched. Germline assignment: CDR1 MNHEY and CDR2 SVGAGI. This CDR3 spans 14 amino acids.

This chain connects TRBV5-1 to TRBJ1-1; no definite D call. V was trimmed by 0 bases and J by 0 bases, leaving 6 bases between them. Germline V gene sequence: CDR1 SGHRS, CDR2 YFSETQ. The CDR3 is 14 amino acids. The CDR3 DNA is TGCGCCAGCAGCTTGGATGGAATGAACACTGAAGCTTTCTTT. It is translated as CASSLDGMNTEAFF. Supplemented by reference TRBV5-1 and TRBJ1-1, the full variable domain reads KAGVTQTPRYLIKTRGQQVTLSCSPISGHRSVSWYQQTPGQGLQFLFEYFSETQRNKGNFPGRFSGRQFSNSRSEMNVSTLELGDSALYLCASSLDGMNTEAFFGQGTRLTVV.

J is TRBJ2-1 and V is TRBV7-2; either TRBD1 or TRBD2 may fit D (5 bases each). Germline V gives CDR1 SGHTA, CDR2 FQGNSA. V gave up 0 bases and J gave up 12 bases, with 21 bases separating them. The CDR3 spans 16 residues. In nucleotides, the CDR3 is TGTGCCAGCAGCTTAGCTGGGGGAAAACCCACAGAGCGGCAGTTCTTC. This encodes CASSLAGGKPTERQFF. The whole variable domain, filled in from reference TRBV7-2 and TRBJ2-1, reads GAGVSQSPSNKVTEKGKDVELRCDPISGHTALYWYRQSLGQGLEFLIYFQGNSAPDKSGLPSDRFSAERTGGSVSTLTIQRTQQEDSAVYLCASSLAGGKPTERQFFGPGTRLTVL.

Only one count was recorded for this clone. This chain uses TRBV5-4 with TRBJ1-2; 7 bases agree with TRBD1. Looked up from germline, CDR1 is SGHNT and CDR2 is YYREEE (reference sequence). V was clipped by 3 bases and J by 5 bases; unmatched bases: 10. The CDR3 contains 15 residues. The CDR3 sequence: CASSSPGQKGYGYTF. The CDR3, as DNA: TGTGCCAGCAGCTCGCCGGGACAGAAGGGGTATGGCTACACCTTC.